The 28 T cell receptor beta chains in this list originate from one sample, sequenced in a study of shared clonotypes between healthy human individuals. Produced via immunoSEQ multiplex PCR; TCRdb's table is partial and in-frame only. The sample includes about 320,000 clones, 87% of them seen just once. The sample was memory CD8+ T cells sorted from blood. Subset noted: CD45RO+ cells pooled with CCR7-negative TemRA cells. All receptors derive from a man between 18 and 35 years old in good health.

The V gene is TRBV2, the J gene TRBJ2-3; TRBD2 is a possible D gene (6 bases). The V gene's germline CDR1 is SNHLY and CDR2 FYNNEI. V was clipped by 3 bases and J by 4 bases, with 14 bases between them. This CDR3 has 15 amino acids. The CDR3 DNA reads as TGTGCCAGCAGTGAGCCGACGGGAGTTGCAGATACGCAGTATTTT. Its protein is CASSEPTGVADTQYF.

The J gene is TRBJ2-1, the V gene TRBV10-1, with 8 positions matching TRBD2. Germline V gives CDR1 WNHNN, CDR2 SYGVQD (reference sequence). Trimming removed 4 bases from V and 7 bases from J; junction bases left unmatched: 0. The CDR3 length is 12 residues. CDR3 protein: CASSGGGNEQFF. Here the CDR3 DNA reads TGCGCCAGCAGTGGCGGGGGGAATGAGCAGTTCTTC.

CDR3 protein: CASSLRGDGYTF. DNA of the CDR3: TGTGCCAGCAGTTTAAGGGGCGATGGCTACACCTTC. The genes are TRBV28 and TRBJ1-2; TRBD1 is a possible D gene (5 bases). Germline V gene sequence: CDR1 MDHEN, CDR2 SYDVKM. CDR3 size: 12 residues. The ends were cut back, 2 bases at V and 6 bases at J, with 7 bases in the middle.

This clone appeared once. The CDR3 sequence: CASSLRTGEGAYEQYF. The CDR3 nucleotides read TGCGCCAGCAGCCTTCGGACAGGGGAAGGGGCCTACGAGCAGTACTTC. This chain uses TRBV10-1 with TRBJ2-7; 9 nucleotides match TRBD1. J was trimmed by 2 bases and V by 6 bases; bases with no gene match: 11. The CDR3 has 16 residues. Germline V CDR1 and CDR2: WNHNN, SYGVQD (reference sequence).

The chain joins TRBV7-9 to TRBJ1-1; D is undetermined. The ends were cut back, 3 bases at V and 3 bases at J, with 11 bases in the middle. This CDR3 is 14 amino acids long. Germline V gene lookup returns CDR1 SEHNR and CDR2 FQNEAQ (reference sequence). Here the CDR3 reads CASSLVGMDTEAFF. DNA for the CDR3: TGTGCCAGCAGCTTGGTCGGTATGGACACTGAAGCTTTCTTT.

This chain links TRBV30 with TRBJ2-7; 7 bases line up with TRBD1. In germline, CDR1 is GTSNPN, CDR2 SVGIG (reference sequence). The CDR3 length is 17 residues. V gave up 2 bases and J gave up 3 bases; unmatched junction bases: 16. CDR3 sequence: CAWSLSLGRDRYYEQYF. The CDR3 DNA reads TGTGCCTGGAGTTTATCCCTCGGAAGGGACAGATACTACGAGCAGTACTTC. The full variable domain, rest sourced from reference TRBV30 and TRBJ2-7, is SQTIHQWPATLVQPVGSPLSLECTVEGTSNPNLYWYRQAAGRGLQLLFYSVGIGQISSEVPQNLSASRPQDRQFILSSKKLLLSDSGFYLCAWSLSLGRDRYYEQYFGPGTRLTVT.

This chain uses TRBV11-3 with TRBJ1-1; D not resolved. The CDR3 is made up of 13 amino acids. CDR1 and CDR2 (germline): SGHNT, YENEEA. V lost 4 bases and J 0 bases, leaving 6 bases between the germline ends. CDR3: CASSSSMNTEAFF. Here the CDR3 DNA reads TGTGCCAGCAGCTCTTCAATGAACACTGAAGCTTTCTTT. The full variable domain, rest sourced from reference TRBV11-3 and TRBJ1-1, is EAGVVQSPRYKIIEKKQPVAFWCNPISGHNTLYWYLQNLGQGPELLIRYENEEAVDDSQLPKDRFSAERLKGVDSTLKIQPAELGDSAVYLCASSSSMNTEAFFGQGTRLTVV.

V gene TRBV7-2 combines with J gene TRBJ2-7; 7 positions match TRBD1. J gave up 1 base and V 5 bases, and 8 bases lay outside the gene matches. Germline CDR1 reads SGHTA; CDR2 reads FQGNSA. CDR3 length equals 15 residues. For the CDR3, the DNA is TGTGCCAGCAGCCCTACCGGGACAGTGTCCTACGAGCAGTACTTC. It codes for CASSPTGTVSYEQYF.

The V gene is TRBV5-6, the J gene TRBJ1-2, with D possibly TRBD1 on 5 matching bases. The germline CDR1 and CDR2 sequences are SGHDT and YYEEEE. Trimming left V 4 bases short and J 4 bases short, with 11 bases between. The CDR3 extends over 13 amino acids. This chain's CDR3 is CASSAGGSYGYTF. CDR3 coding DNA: TGTGCCAGCAGCGCCGGGGGGAGCTATGGCTACACCTTC.

CDR3 residues: CAISLAGSYNEQFF. CDR3 DNA sequence: TGTGCCATCAGCCTAGCGGGCTCCTACAATGAGCAGTTCTTC. The chain combines TRBV10-3 with TRBJ2-1; 8 bases are shared with TRBD2. The CDR3 consists of 14 residues. In germline, CDR1 is ENHRY, CDR2 SYGVKD. With 6 bases clipped from V and 0 bases from J, the junction kept 1 base outside the gene matches.

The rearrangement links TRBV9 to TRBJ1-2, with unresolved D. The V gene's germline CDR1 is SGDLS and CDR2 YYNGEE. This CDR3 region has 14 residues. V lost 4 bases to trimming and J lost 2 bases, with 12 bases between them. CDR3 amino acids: CASSPWRRNYGYTF. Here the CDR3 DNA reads TGTGCCAGCAGCCCCTGGAGGCGCAACTATGGCTACACCTTC.

CDR3 in amino acids: CASSLVAEGWDEQFF. The CDR3, as DNA: TGTGCCAGCAGCCTTGTGGCGGAGGGATGGGATGAGCAGTTCTTC. The J gene is TRBJ2-1, the V gene TRBV6-6; weak D call: TRBD2 (6 bases). V lost 6 bases and J 8 bases, leaving 20 bases between the germline ends. Germline-derived CDR1 and CDR2 are MNHNY and SVGAGI (reference sequence). This CDR3 contains 15 residues.

CDR3 nucleotides: TGTGCCAGCAGTGAGCAGGGAACCTCCTACGAGCAGTACTTC. It yields the protein CASSEQGTSYEQYF. This chain links TRBV2 with TRBJ2-7; D is perhaps TRBD1 (5 bases). CDR1 is SNHLY and CDR2 is FYNNEI in the germline V gene. This CDR3 spans 14 amino acids. V was cut by 3 bases and J by 0 bases, with 9 bases left in between.

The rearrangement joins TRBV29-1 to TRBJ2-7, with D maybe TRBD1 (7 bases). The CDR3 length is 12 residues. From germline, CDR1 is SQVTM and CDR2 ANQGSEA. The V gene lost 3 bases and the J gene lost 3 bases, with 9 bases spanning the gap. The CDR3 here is CSVDRGDYEQYF. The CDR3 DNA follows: TGCAGCGTTGACAGGGGGGACTACGAGCAGTACTTC.

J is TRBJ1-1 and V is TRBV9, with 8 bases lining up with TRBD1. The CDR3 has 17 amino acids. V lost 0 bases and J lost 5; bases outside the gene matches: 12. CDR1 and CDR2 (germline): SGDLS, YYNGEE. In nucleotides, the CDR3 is TGTGCCAGCAGCGTAGCTACGGGCAGGGGGCATCGGACTGAAGCTTTCTTT. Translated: CASSVATGRGHRTEAFF.

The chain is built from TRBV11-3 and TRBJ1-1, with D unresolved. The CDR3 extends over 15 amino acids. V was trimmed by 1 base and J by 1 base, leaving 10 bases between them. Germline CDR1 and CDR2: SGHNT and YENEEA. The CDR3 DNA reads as TGTGCCAGCAGCTTAGGCCGGGAAGGGAACACTGAAGCTTTCTTT. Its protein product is CASSLGREGNTEAFF. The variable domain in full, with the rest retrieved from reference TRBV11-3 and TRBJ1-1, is EAGVVQSPRYKIIEKKQPVAFWCNPISGHNTLYWYLQNLGQGPELLIRYENEEAVDDSQLPKDRFSAERLKGVDSTLKIQPAELGDSAVYLCASSLGREGNTEAFFGQGTRLTVV.

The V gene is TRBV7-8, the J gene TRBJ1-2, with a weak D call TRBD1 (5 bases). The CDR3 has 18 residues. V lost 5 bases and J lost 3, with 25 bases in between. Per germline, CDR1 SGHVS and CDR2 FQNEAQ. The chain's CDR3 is CASSPELIGAYIDYGYTF. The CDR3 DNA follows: TGTGCCAGCAGCCCAGAACTCATAGGGGCGTATATTGACTATGGCTACACCTTC.

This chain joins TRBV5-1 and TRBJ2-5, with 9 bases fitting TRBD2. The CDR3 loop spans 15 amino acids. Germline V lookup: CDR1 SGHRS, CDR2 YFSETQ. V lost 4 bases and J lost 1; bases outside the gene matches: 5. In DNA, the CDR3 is TGCGCCAGCAGCCCGGGGACTAGCTCCCAAGAGACCCAGTACTTC. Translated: CASSPGTSSQETQYF.

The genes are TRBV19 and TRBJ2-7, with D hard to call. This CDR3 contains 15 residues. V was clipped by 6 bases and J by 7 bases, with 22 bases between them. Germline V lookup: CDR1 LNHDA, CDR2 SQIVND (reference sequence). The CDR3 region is CASRPVWGSMGEQYF. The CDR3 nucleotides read TGTGCCAGTAGACCCGTCTGGGGATCGATGGGTGAGCAGTACTTC.

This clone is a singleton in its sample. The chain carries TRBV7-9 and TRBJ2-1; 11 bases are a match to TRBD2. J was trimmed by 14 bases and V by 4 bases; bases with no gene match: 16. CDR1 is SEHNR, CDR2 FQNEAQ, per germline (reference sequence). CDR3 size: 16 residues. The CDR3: CASSSGTSGLSRQEFF. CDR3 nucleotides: TGTGCCAGCAGCTCTGGGACTAGCGGCTTATCTCGCCAGGAGTTCTTC. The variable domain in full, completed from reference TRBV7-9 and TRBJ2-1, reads DTGVSQNPRHKITKRGQNVTFRCDPISEHNRLYWYRQTLGQGPEFLTYFQNEAQLEKSRLLSDRFSAERPKGSFSTLEIQRTEQGDSAMYLCASSSGTSGLSRQEFFGPGTRLTVL.

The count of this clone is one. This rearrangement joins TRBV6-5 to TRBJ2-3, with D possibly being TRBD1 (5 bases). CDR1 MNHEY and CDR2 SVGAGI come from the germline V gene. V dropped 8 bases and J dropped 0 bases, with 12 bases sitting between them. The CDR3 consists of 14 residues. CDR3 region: CASSLGLSTDTQYF. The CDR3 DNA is TGTGCCAGCTCCCTGGGGCTTAGCACAGATACGCAGTATTTT.

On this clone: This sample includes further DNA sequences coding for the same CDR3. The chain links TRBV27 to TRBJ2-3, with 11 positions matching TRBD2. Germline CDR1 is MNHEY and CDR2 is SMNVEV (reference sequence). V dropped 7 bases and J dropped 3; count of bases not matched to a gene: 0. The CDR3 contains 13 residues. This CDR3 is CASIAGGTDTQYF. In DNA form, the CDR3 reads TGTGCCAGCATAGCGGGAGGGACAGATACGCAGTATTTT.

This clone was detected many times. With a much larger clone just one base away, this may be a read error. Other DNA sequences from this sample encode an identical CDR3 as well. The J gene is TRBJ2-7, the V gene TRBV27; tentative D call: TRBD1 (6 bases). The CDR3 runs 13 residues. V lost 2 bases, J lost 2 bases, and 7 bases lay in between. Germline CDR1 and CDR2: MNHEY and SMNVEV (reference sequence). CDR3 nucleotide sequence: TGTGCCAGCAGTTTACAGGGGACCTACGAGCAGTACTTC. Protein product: CASSLQGTYEQYF.

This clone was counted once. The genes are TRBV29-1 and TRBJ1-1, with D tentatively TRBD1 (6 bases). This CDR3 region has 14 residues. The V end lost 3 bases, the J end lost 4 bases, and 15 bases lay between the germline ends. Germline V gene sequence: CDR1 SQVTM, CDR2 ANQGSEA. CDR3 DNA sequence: TGCAGCGTTGATGGGAGCAGGGGTGGCACTGAAGCTTTCTTT. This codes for CSVDGSRGGTEAFF.

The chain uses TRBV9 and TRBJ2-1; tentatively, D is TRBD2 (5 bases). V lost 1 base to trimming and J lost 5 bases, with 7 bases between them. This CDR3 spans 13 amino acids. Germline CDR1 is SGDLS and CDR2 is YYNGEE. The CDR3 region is CASSVWGDNEQFF. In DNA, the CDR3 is TGTGCCAGCAGCGTATGGGGAGACAATGAGCAGTTCTTC.

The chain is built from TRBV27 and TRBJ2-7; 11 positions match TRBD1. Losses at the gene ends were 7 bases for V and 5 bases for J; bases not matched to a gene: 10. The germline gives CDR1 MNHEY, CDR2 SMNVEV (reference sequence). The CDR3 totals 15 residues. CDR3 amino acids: CASTPGTGGLHEQYF. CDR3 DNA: TGTGCCAGCACTCCCGGGACAGGGGGTCTCCACGAGCAGTACTTC.

The CDR3 spells CASSLGGLDGYTF. For the CDR3, the DNA is TGTGCCAGCAGCTTAGGGGGGCTGGACGGCTACACCTTC. The chain carries TRBV11-2 and TRBJ1-2; TRBD1 might be the D (6 bases). V was clipped by 1 base and J by 8 bases, with 11 bases between them. The CDR3 totals 13 residues. Looked up from germline, CDR1 is SGHAT and CDR2 is FQNNGV.

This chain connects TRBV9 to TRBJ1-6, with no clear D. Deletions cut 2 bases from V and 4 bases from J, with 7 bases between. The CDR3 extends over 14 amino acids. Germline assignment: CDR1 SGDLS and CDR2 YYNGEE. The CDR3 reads CASSVGSYNSPLHF. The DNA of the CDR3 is TGTGCCAGCAGCGTCGGGTCTTATAATTCACCCCTCCACTTT.